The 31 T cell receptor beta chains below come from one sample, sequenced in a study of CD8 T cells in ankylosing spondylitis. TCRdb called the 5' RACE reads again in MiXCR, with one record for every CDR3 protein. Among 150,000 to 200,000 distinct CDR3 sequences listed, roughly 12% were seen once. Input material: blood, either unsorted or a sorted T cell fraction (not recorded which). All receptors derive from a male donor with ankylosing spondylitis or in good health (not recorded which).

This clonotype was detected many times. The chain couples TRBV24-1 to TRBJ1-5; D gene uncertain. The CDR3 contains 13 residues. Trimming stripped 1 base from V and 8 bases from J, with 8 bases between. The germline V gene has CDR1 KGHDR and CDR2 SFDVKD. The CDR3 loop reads CATSDFGGEPQHF. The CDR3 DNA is TGTGCCACCAGTGATTTTGGTGGGGAGCCCCAGCATTTT.

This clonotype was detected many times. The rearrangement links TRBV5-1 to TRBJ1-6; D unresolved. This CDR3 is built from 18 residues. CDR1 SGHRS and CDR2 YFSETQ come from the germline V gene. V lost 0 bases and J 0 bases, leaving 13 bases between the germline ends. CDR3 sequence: CASSLENRTSSYNSPLHF. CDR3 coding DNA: TGCGCCAGCAGCTTGGAAAACCGCACGAGCTCCTATAATTCACCCCTCCACTTT.

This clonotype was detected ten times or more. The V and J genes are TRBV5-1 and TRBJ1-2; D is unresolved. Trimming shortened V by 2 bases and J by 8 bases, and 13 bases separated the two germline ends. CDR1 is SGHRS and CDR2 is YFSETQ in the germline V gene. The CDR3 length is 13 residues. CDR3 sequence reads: CASSLGFLGGYTF. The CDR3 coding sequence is TGCGCCAGCAGCTTAGGTTTTCTAGGAGGCTACACCTTC.

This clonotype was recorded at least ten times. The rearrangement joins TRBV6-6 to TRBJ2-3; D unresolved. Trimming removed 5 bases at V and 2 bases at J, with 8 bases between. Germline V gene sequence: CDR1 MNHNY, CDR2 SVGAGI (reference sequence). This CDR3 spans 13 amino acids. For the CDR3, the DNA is TGTGCCAGCAGTCCAAGGCTCACAGATACGCAGTATTTT. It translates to CASSPRLTDTQYF.

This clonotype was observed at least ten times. The chain's CDR3 is CASSPADSTYNEQFF. CDR3 DNA: TGTGCCAGCAGCCCCGCCGACAGTACCTACAATGAGCAGTTCTTC. The rearrangement joins TRBV27 to TRBJ2-1, with D maybe TRBD1 (5 bases). Germline lookup yields CDR1 MNHEY and CDR2 SMNVEV (reference sequence). CDR3 length: 15 amino acids. V lost 6 bases, J lost 2 bases, and 14 bases lay in between.

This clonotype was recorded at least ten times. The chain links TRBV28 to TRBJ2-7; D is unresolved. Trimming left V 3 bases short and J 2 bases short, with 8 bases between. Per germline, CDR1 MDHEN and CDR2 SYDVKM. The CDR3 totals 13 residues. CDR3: CASSLPDTYEQYF. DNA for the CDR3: TGTGCCAGCAGTTTGCCCGATACCTACGAGCAGTACTTC.

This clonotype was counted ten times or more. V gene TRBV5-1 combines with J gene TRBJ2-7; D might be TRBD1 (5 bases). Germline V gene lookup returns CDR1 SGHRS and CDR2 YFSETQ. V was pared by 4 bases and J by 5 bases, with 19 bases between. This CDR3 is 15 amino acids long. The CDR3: CASSPDRDSPHEQYF. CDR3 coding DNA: TGCGCCAGCAGCCCGGACCGTGACAGTCCCCACGAGCAGTACTTC.

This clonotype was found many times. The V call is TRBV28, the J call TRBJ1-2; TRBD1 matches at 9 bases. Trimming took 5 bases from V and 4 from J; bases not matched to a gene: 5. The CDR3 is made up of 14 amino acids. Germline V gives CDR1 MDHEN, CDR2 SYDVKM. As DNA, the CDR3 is TGTGCCAGCAGTATACAGGGGGCTGCCTATGGCTACACCTTC. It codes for CASSIQGAAYGYTF.

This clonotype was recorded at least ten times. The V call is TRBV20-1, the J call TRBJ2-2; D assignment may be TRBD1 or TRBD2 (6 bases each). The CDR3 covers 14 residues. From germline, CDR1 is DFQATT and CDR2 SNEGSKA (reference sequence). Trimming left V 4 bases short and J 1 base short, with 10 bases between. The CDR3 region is CSAMGGRNTGELFF. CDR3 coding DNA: TGCAGTGCTATGGGGGGCAGGAACACCGGGGAGCTGTTTTTT.

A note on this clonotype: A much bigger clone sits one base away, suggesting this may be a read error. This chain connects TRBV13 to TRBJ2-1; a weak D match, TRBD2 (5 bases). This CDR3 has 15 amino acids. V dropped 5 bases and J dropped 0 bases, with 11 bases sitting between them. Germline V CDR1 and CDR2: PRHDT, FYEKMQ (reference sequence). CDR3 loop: CASSPTRSSYNEQFF. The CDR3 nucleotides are TGTGCCAGCAGCCCTACTAGGAGCTCCTACAATGAGCAGTTCTTC.

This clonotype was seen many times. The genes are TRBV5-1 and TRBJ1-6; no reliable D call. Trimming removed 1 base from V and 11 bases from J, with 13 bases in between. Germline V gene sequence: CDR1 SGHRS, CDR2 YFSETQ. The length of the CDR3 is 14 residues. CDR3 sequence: CASSLHGSEAPLHF. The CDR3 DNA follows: TGCGCCAGCAGCTTGCACGGGTCAGAAGCACCCCTCCACTTT.

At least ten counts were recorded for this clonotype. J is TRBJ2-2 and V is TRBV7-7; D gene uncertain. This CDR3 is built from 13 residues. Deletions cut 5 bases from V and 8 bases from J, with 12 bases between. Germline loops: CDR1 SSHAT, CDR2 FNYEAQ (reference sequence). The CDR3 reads CASSPSTMGELFF. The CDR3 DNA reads TGTGCCAGCAGCCCCAGTACCATGGGGGAGCTGTTTTTT.

The CDR3 loop is CASSLDDSYEQYF. In nucleotides, the CDR3 is TGCGCCAGCAGCTTGGACGACTCCTACGAGCAGTACTTC. V and J are TRBV5-1 and TRBJ2-7; no clear D gene. Trimming pared 0 bases from V and 0 bases from J, leaving 4 bases between. CDR1 is SGHRS, CDR2 YFSETQ, per germline. This CDR3 has 13 amino acids.

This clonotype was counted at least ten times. This CDR3 is CASGLGSGYSYEQYF. Here the CDR3 DNA reads TGTGCTAGTGGTTTGGGGTCAGGTTATTCCTACGAGCAGTACTTC. The rearrangement uses TRBV12-5 and TRBJ2-7; D gene unclear. Trimming left V 1 base short and J 1 base short, with 11 bases between. The CDR3 is made up of 15 amino acids. Germline-derived CDR1 and CDR2 are LGHNT and FRNRAP. The variable domain in full, completed from reference TRBV12-5 and TRBJ2-7, reads DARVTQTPRHKVTEMGQEVTMRCQPILGHNTVFWYRQTMMQGLELLAYFRNRAPLDDSGMPKDRFSAEMPDATLATLKIQPSEPRDSAVYFCASGLGSGYSYEQYFGPGTRLTVT.

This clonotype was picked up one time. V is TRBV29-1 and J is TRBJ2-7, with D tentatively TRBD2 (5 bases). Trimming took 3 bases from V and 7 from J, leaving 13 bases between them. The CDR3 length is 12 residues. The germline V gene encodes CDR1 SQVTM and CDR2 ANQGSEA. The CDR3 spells CSVDQRVGEQYF. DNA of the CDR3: TGCAGCGTTGACCAGAGGGTCGGGGAGCAGTACTTC.

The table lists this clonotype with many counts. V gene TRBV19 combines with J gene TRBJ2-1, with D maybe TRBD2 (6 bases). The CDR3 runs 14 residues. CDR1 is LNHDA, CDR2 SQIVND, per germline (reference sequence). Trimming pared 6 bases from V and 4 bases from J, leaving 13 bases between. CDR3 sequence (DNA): TGTGCCAGTAGGATTGGGGGAGGTTACAATGAGCAGTTCTTC. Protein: CASRIGGGYNEQFF.

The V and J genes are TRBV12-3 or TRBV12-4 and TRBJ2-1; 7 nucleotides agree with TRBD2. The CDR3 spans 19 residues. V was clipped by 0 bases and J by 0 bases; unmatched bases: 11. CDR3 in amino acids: CASSLAPEWLADSYNEQFF. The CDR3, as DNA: TGTGCCAGCAGTTTAGCCCCGGAATGGCTAGCGGACTCCTACAATGAGCAGTTCTTC.

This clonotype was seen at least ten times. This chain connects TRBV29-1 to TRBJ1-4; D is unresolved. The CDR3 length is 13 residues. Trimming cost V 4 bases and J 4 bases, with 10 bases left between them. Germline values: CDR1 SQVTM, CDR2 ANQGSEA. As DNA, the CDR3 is TGCAGCGTTGGGTCGGCAGTTAATGAAAAACTGTTTTTT. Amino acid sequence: CSVGSAVNEKLFF.

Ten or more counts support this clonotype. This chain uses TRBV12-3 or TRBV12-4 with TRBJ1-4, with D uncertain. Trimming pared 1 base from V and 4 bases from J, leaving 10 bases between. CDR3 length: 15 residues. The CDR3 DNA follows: TGTGCCAGCAGTTTAGAAGCCCCCGGTAATGAAAAACTGTTTTTT. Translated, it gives CASSLEAPGNEKLFF.

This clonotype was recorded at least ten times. In DNA, the CDR3 is TGTGCCAGCAGTGTAGGACAGGGGGCCTCCTACGAGCAGTACTTC. Translation: CASSVGQGASYEQYF. The rearrangement joins TRBV28 to TRBJ2-7; 11 bases fit TRBD1. The CDR3 runs to 15 residues. V shed 5 bases, J shed 0 bases, and the junction held 3 bases outside the gene matches. In germline, CDR1 is MDHEN, CDR2 SYDVKM.

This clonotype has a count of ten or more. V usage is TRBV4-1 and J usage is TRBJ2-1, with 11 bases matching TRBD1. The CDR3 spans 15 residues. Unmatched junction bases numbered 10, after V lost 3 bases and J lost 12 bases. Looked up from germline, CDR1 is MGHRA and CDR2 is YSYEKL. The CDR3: CASSQGQGVEIGQFF. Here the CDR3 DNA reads TGCGCCAGCAGCCAGGGACAGGGGGTTGAAATTGGGCAGTTCTTC.

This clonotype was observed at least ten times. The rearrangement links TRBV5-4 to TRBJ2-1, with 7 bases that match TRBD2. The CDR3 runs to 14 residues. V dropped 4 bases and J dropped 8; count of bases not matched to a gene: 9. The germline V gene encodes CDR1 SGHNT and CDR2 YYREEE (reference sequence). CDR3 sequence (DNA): TGTGCCAGCAGCCGGGGACTACCAATCGATGAGCAGTTCTTC. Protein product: CASSRGLPIDEQFF.

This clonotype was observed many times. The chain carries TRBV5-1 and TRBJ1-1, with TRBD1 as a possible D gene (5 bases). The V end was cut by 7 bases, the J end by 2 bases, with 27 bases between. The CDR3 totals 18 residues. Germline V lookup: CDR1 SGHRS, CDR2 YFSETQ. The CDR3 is CASAQRTQGRAFNTEAFF. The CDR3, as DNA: TGCGCCAGCGCACAAAGAACGCAGGGTAGAGCCTTTAACACTGAAGCTTTCTTT.

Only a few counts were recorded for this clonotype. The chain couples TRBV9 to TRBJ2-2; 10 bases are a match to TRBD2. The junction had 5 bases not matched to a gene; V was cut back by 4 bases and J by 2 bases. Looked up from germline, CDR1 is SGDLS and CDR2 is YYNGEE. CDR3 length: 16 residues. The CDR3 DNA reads TGTGCCAGCAGCCTGGAACTAGCGGGAAACACCGGGGAGCTGTTTTTT. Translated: CASSLELAGNTGELFF.

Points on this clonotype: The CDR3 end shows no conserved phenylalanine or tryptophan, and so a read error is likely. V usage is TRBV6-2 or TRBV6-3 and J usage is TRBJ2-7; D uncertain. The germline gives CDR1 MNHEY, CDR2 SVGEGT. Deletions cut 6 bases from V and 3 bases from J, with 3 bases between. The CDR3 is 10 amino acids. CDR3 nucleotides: TGTGCCAGCAGAAACTACGAGCAGTACCTC. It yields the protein CASRNYEQYL.

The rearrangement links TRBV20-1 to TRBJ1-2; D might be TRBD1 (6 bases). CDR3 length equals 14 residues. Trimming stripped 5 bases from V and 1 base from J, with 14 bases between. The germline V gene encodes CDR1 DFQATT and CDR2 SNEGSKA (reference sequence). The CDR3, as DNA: TGCAGTGCTCCCCCAGGGGCAGATAACTATGGCTACACCTTC. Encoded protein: CSAPPGADNYGYTF.

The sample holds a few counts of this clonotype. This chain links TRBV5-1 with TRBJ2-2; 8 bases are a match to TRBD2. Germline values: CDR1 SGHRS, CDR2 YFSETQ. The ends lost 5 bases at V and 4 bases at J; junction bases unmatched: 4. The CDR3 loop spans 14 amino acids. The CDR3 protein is CASRAGVSTGELFF. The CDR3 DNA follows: TGCGCCAGCAGAGCGGGGGTTAGCACCGGGGAGCTGTTTTTT.

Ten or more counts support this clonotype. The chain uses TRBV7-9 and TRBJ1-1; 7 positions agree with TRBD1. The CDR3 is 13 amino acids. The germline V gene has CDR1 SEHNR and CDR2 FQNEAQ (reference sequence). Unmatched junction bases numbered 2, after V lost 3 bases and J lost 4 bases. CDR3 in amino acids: CASSLGQSTEAFF. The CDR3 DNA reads TGTGCCAGCAGCTTGGGACAGTCCACTGAAGCTTTCTTT. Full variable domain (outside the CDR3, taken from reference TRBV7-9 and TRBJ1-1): DTGVSQNPRHKITKRGQNVTFRCDPISEHNRLYWYRQTLGQGPEFLTYFQNEAQLEKSRLLSDRFSAERPKGSFSTLEIQRTEQGDSAMYLCASSLGQSTEAFFGQGTRLTVV.

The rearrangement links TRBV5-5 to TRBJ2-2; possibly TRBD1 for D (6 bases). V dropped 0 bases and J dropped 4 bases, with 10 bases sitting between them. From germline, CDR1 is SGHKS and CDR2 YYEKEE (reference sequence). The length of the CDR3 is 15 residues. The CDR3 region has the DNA TGTGCCAGCAGCTTGGCAGGGGCGTTCACCGGGGAGCTGTTTTTT. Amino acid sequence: CASSLAGAFTGELFF.

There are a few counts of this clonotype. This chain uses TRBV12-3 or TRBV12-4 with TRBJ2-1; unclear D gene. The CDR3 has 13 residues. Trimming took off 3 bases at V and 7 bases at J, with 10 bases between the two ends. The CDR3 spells CASSLILVNEQFF. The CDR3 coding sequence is TGTGCCAGCAGTTTGATCTTGGTGAATGAGCAGTTCTTC.

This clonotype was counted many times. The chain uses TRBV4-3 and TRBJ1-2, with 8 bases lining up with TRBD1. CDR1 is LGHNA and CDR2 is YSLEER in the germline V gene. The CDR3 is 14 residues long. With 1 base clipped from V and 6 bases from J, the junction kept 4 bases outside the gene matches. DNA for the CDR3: TGCGCCAGCAGCCAAGCGACAGGGGTCCATGGCTACACCTTC. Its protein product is CASSQATGVHGYTF.